Each of the 9 T cell receptor beta chains below was sequenced from the same sample in a study of blood T cell repertoires in COVID-19. Only in-frame clones appear in the TCRdb table, and some are missing; sequencing was by immunoSEQ multiplex PCR. The sample records around 36,000 clones, under 90% being singletons. Sequences were obtained from peripheral blood. These receptor sequences come from a man aged 45-60 years with acute or convalescent COVID-19.

The table lists this clone with a few counts. CDR3: CASSDTRVEQYF. The CDR3, as DNA: TGTGCCAGCAGTGATACGCGGGTCGAGCAGTACTTC. This chain links TRBV7-9 with TRBJ2-7, with D possibly matching TRBD2 (5 bases). The germline gives CDR1 SEHNR, CDR2 FQNEAQ (reference sequence). The CDR3 is 12 residues long. With 6 bases removed from V and 6 bases from J, the gap between germline ends came to 12 bases.

The V and J genes are TRBV4-1 and TRBJ2-7, with D uncertain. Trimming left V 3 bases short and J 3 bases short, with 15 bases between. Germline CDR1 is MGHRA and CDR2 is YSYEKL. This CDR3 has 15 amino acids. In DNA, the CDR3 is TGCGCCAGCAGCCACAGGCCTGCGAAAGTCTACGAGCAGTACTTC. Encoded protein: CASSHRPAKVYEQYF.

This clone was recorded only once. The genes are TRBV24-1 and TRBJ2-3; 13 nucleotides match TRBD2. This CDR3 comprises 15 residues. Germline loops: CDR1 KGHDR, CDR2 SFDVKD. J was trimmed by 4 bases and V by 5 bases; bases with no gene match: 2. The CDR3, as DNA: TGTGCCACCAGTGTAGGACTAGCGGGAGCAGATACGCAGTATTTT. It yields the protein CATSVGLAGADTQYF.

The rearrangement uses TRBV2 and TRBJ2-1; 13 nucleotides match TRBD2. Germline lookup yields CDR1 SNHLY and CDR2 FYNNEI. J gave up 8 bases and V 8 bases, and 6 bases lay outside the gene matches. The CDR3 has 14 residues. The CDR3 region has the DNA TGTGCCAGCTCCCGACTAGCGGGAGGACATGAGCAGTTCTTC. Its protein is CASSRLAGGHEQFF.

The J gene is TRBJ2-3, the V gene TRBV5-4; 8 bases are a match to TRBD2. CDR3 length: 15 residues. From germline, CDR1 is SGHNT and CDR2 YYREEE (reference sequence). The J segment lost 0 bases and the V segment lost 4 bases, leaving 4 bases of the junction unmatched. CDR3 protein: CASSLTSGSTDTQYF. The CDR3 DNA reads as TGTGCCAGCAGCCTAACTAGCGGTAGCACAGATACGCAGTATTTT.

The chain uses TRBV4-2 and TRBJ2-1, with TRBD1 matching 9 bases. Trimming removed 0 bases from V and 4 bases from J; junction bases left unmatched: 4. Germline CDR1 reads LGHNA; CDR2 reads YNFKEQ. The CDR3 runs to 16 residues. The CDR3, as DNA: TGTGCCAGCAGCCAAGATGCGACAGGGGGGTACAATGAGCAGTTCTTC. Amino acids: CASSQDATGGYNEQFF.

The rearrangement links TRBV19 to TRBJ2-6; 8 bases agree with TRBD1. The V gene's germline CDR1 is LNHDA and CDR2 SQIVND (reference sequence). The CDR3 has 15 amino acids. The J segment lost 0 bases and the V segment lost 6 bases, leaving 1 base of the junction unmatched. The CDR3 DNA reads as TGTGCCAGTAGCACAGGGGGCTCTGGGGCCAACGTCCTGACTTTC. It specifies CASSTGGSGANVLTF.

The chain couples TRBV19 to TRBJ2-7, with D possibly TRBD1 on 6 matching bases. CDR1 LNHDA and CDR2 SQIVND come from the germline V gene (reference sequence). The CDR3 sequence is 15 residues long. Trimming shortened V by 5 bases and J by 0 bases, and 14 bases separated the two germline ends. CDR3 DNA: TGTGCCAGTAGTCCTAGGGACACAAGCTCCTACGAGCAGTACTTC. Protein product: CASSPRDTSSYEQYF.

The gene calls are TRBV13 and TRBJ2-5; TRBD2 might be the D (6 bases). CDR1 is PRHDT, CDR2 FYEKMQ, per germline (reference sequence). The V end was cut by 5 bases, the J end by 5 bases, with 18 bases between. There are 15 residues in the CDR3. CDR3 sequence: CASSTKAGGRETQYF. Here the CDR3 DNA reads TGTGCCAGCAGCACCAAGGCCGGAGGGAGGGAGACCCAGTACTTC.